Below, 21 T cell receptor beta chains from the same sample are listed, as sequenced in a study of T cells after yellow fever vaccination. TCRdb called the 5' RACE reads again in MiXCR, with one record for every CDR3 protein. Among a few hundred thousand distinct CDR3 sequences listed, around 6.8% were seen once. Material: PBMCs, obtained about 49 days after the first yellow fever vaccination. The receptors originated from a man between 18 and 35 years old who received the YFV17D yellow fever vaccine.

This clonotype occurred many times. This rearrangement joins TRBV14 to TRBJ1-1, with D possibly TRBD1 on 5 matching bases. Germline lookup yields CDR1 SGHDN and CDR2 FVKESK. This CDR3 region has 13 residues. Trimming removed 4 bases from V and 0 bases from J, with 6 bases in between. The CDR3 protein is CASSRDLNTEAFF. The CDR3 nucleotides read TGTGCCAGCAGCCGGGACCTGAACACTGAAGCTTTCTTT.

In this sample, this clonotype turned up many times. The V and J genes are TRBV12-3 or TRBV12-4 and TRBJ2-5, with unresolved D. The CDR3 length is 14 residues. Trimming left V 0 bases short and J 2 bases short, with 7 bases between. CDR3: CASSLAAAQETQYF. CDR3 sequence (DNA): TGTGCCAGCAGTTTAGCGGCAGCTCAAGAGACCCAGTACTTC.

This clonotype was observed a handful of times. The V call is TRBV7-9, the J call TRBJ1-1; 11 bases are shared with TRBD1. This CDR3 has 14 residues. Trimming at V came to 5 bases and at J to 7 bases, leaving 6 bases not matched to a gene. From germline, CDR1 is SEHNR and CDR2 FQNEAQ (reference sequence). The CDR3 protein is CASSPGQGAIEAFF. The CDR3 coding sequence is TGTGCCAGCAGCCCCGGACAGGGGGCTATTGAAGCTTTCTTT.

The V gene is TRBV29-1, the J gene TRBJ1-1; D ambiguous. This CDR3 has 13 residues. V was cut by 4 bases and J by 4 bases, with 13 bases left in between. From germline, CDR1 is SQVTM and CDR2 ANQGSEA. The CDR3 loop reads CSVAAGPLTEAFF. Written as DNA, the CDR3 is TGCAGCGTTGCCGCCGGACCTCTCACTGAAGCTTTCTTT.

This clonotype was observed a few times. The genes are TRBV4-2 and TRBJ1-1; unclear D gene. CDR1 LGHNA and CDR2 YNFKEQ come from the germline V gene. Trimming stripped 1 base from V and 7 bases from J, with 10 bases between. The CDR3 covers 13 residues. CDR3 nucleotide sequence: TGTGCCAGCAGCCAAGGGGAGAGTTTTGAAGCTTTCTTT. It encodes CASSQGESFEAFF.

The chain carries TRBV20-1 and TRBJ1-5, with TRBD1 matching 8 bases. J lost 2 bases, V lost 6 bases, and 6 bases had no gene match. The V gene's germline CDR1 is DFQATT and CDR2 SNEGSKA (reference sequence). The CDR3 sequence is 14 residues long. The CDR3 reads CSARTGGGNQPQHF. In DNA, the CDR3 is TGCAGTGCCAGAACAGGGGGAGGCAATCAGCCCCAGCATTTT.

The rearrangement links TRBV23-1 to TRBJ2-7, with D possibly TRBD1 on 5 matching bases. TRBV23-1 is an ORF, and what it does is uncertain. This CDR3 has 12 amino acids. In nucleotides, the CDR3 is TGCGCCTGCAGGGCCCACATTTACGAGCAGTACGTC. It yields the protein CACRAHIYEQYV.

This clonotype was recorded a few times. The V and J genes are TRBV20-1 and TRBJ1-1; D unresolved. The CDR3 runs 12 residues. V was trimmed by 3 bases and J by 0 bases, leaving 5 bases between them. Looked up from germline, CDR1 is DFQATT and CDR2 is SNEGSKA (reference sequence). CDR3 sequence (DNA): TGCAGTGCTAGGGGTTTGAACACTGAAGCTTTCTTT. It is translated as CSARGLNTEAFF.

This clonotype was observed a handful of times. This sequence joins TRBV18 and TRBJ1-5, with 8 bases aligning to TRBD1. The CDR3 totals 15 residues. J was trimmed by 6 bases and V by 6 bases; bases with no gene match: 10. CDR1 is KGHSH, CDR2 LQKENI, per germline. The CDR3 DNA is TGTGCCAGCTCGCCTACTACAGGGACAGGTCAGCCCCAGCATTTT. It yields the protein CASSPTTGTGQPQHF. The whole variable domain, filled in from reference TRBV18 and TRBJ1-5, reads NAGVMQNPRHLVRRRGQEARLRCSPMKGHSHVYWYRQLPEEGLKFMVYLQKENIIDESGMPKERFSAEFPKEGPSILRIQQVVRGDSAAYFCASSPTTGTGQPQHFGDGTRLSIL.

In this sample, this clonotype turned up a few times. The V call is TRBV7-2, the J call TRBJ2-2; a weak D match, TRBD1 (5 bases). Germline values: CDR1 SGHTA, CDR2 FQGNSA. Trimming removed 5 bases at V and 7 bases at J, with 11 bases between. This CDR3 comprises 13 residues. CDR3 in amino acids: CASSARQSGELFF. CDR3 DNA sequence: TGTGCCAGCAGCGCAAGACAGAGCGGGGAGCTGTTTTTT.

The chain has TRBV7-3 and TRBJ1-1; 9 bases map to TRBD1. CDR1 and CDR2 (germline): SGHTA, FQGTGA. V lost 0 bases to trimming and J lost 2 bases; unmatched junction nucleotides: 13. CDR3 length equals 19 residues. The chain's CDR3 is CASSLTQRDREFANTEAFF. The DNA for the CDR3 is TGTGCCAGCAGCTTAACTCAACGGGACAGGGAATTCGCTAACACTGAAGCTTTCTTT.

This chain uses TRBV7-8 with TRBJ1-5; D perhaps matches TRBD1 (5 bases). CDR3 length: 16 residues. Germline CDR1 reads SGHVS; CDR2 reads FQNEAQ. V lost 1 base and J lost 0, with 10 bases in between. The DNA of the CDR3 is TGTGCCAGCAGCTTAGGGCAAGGGGTTAGCAATCAGCCCCAGCATTTT. It translates to CASSLGQGVSNQPQHF. Variable domain in full (rest from reference TRBV7-8 and TRBJ1-5): GAGVSQSPRYKVAKRGQDVALRCDPISGHVSLFWYQQALGQGPEFLTYFQNEAQLDKSGLPSDRFFAERPEGSVSTLKIQRTQQEDSAVYLCASSLGQGVSNQPQHFGDGTRLSIL.

V gene TRBV5-1 combines with J gene TRBJ1-5, with no clear D. The CDR3 has 13 amino acids. Germline CDR1 SGHRS, CDR2 YFSETQ. V was shortened by 0 bases and J by 5 bases, with 6 bases between the two germline ends. CDR3 in DNA: TGCGCCAGCAGCTTGGACTCTTATCAGCCCCAGCATTTT. Translating gives CASSLDSYQPQHF.

The table lists this clonotype with a few counts. The rearrangement links TRBV6-2 or TRBV6-3 to TRBJ2-4, with D perhaps matching TRBD1 or TRBD2 (6 bases each). Germline-derived CDR1 and CDR2 are MNHEY and SVGEGT. Trimming cost V 5 bases and J 6 bases, with 14 bases left between them. The CDR3 totals 14 residues. CDR3 loop: CASSRGARGNIQYF. CDR3 in DNA: TGTGCCAGCAGTAGGGGGGCGCGGGGAAACATTCAGTACTTC.

This clonotype was detected a few times. The CDR3: CASSPLDRYTEAFF. Written as DNA, the CDR3 is TGTGCCAGCTCACCACTGGACAGATACACTGAAGCTTTCTTT. The V and J genes are TRBV18 and TRBJ1-1; tentatively, D is TRBD1 (6 bases). The CDR3 covers 14 residues. Trimming removed 1 base at V and 3 bases at J, with 9 bases between. Looked up from germline, CDR1 is KGHSH and CDR2 is LQKENI.

V is TRBV10-2 and J is TRBJ2-3; D unclear. Germline V gives CDR1 WSHSY, CDR2 SAAADI. This CDR3 is 11 amino acids long. V was clipped by 2 bases and J by 5 bases, with 2 bases between them. This CDR3 is CASSEVDTQYF. The CDR3 DNA reads TGCGCCAGCAGTGAGGTAGATACGCAGTATTTT.

The chain links TRBV20-1 to TRBJ2-1; 7 positions agree with TRBD2. CDR1 and CDR2 from the germline V gene are DFQATT and SNEGSKA (reference sequence). The CDR3 sequence is 16 residues long. Losses at the gene ends were 6 bases for V and 3 bases for J; bases not matched to a gene: 14. The CDR3 loop reads CSALDAGEAIYNEQFF. In DNA, the CDR3 is TGCAGTGCCCTAGATGCGGGGGAAGCTATCTACAATGAGCAGTTCTTC.

In its sample, this clonotype was seen many times. The chain employs TRBV12-3 or TRBV12-4 and TRBJ2-5; the D gene is possibly TRBD1 (8 bases). Trimming cost V 4 bases and J 5 bases, with 14 bases left between them. CDR3 length: 14 residues. CDR3 in DNA: TGTGCCAGCAGTTCACAGGGGGGGCTGGAGACCCAGTACTTC. Translating it yields CASSSQGGLETQYF.

This clonotype occurred a few times. The genes are TRBV29-1 and TRBJ2-5, with D possibly TRBD2 on 7 matching bases. Germline assignment: CDR1 SQVTM and CDR2 ANQGSEA. Trimming pared 4 bases from V and 5 bases from J, leaving 17 bases between. The CDR3 has 14 residues. CDR3 residues: CSVVPPGEGETQYF. The CDR3 coding sequence is TGCAGCGTTGTTCCCCCAGGGGAGGGGGAGACCCAGTACTTC.

This clonotype was found many times. The chain employs TRBV5-5 and TRBJ2-3; TRBD1 might be the D (6 bases). The CDR3 length is 15 residues. From germline, CDR1 is SGHKS and CDR2 YYEKEE (reference sequence). Trimming took off 0 bases at V and 4 bases at J, with 12 bases between the two ends. The CDR3 coding sequence is TGTGCCAGCAGCTTGGGAGGACAGCCACCAGATACGCAGTATTTT. It is translated as CASSLGGQPPDTQYF.

This clonotype was counted only a few times. The chain carries TRBV6-2 or TRBV6-3 and TRBJ2-1; 8 nucleotides agree with TRBD2. V was clipped by 7 bases and J by 9 bases; unmatched bases: 8. Germline-derived CDR1 and CDR2 are MNHEY and SVGEGT. This CDR3 spans 13 amino acids. The CDR3 DNA reads as TGTGCCAGCACCCTTCGGGGGGGGTTTGAGCAGTTCTTC. Amino acids: CASTLRGGFEQFF.